Each of the 22 T cell receptor beta chains below was sequenced from the same sample in a study of cytomegalovirus exposure and HLA in healthy donors. PCR amplification relied on 60 Vbeta primers (plus 13 Jbeta primers). TCRdb keeps only in-frame clones here, not all; method: immunoSEQ multiplex PCR. The table has 180,000 or so clones, about four fifths seen once; the top ten hold about 1.5%. The sequencing sample was made of PBMCs. These receptors all come from a man aged 35 to 55 in good health and CMV-seronegative.

V gene TRBV5-1 combines with J gene TRBJ2-3, with TRBD2 matching 9 bases. V dropped 4 bases and J dropped 0; count of bases not matched to a gene: 3. Germline lookup yields CDR1 SGHRS and CDR2 YFSETQ. This CDR3 has 15 amino acids. CDR3 in amino acids: CASSPSGRSTDTQYF. In nucleotides, the CDR3 is TGCGCCAGCAGCCCCAGCGGGAGGAGCACAGATACGCAGTATTTT.

Comment on this clone: Its ends do not fully match the called genes, so a read error is possible. The DNA of the CDR3 is TGTGCTAGCAGCTTAGGATTTAGCGGGATACAAGAGACCCAGTACTTC. It yields the protein CASSLGFSGIQETQYF. This rearrangement joins TRBV7-7 to TRBJ2-5; 8 nucleotides agree with TRBD2. The germline CDR1 and CDR2 sequences are SSHAT and FNYEAQ (reference sequence). The CDR3 is made up of 16 amino acids.

The CDR3 loop is CASSQEGTANQPQHF. In DNA form, the CDR3 reads TGCGCCAGCAGCCAAGAGGGGACAGCGAATCAGCCCCAGCATTTT. The V call is TRBV4-1, the J call TRBJ1-5, with TRBD1 identical over 7 bases. This CDR3 spans 15 amino acids. Unmatched junction bases numbered 3, after V lost 0 bases and J lost 4 bases. Germline CDR1 is MGHRA and CDR2 is YSYEKL.

The chain is built from TRBV4-3 and TRBJ2-2; TRBD1 matches at 8 bases. J gave up 5 bases and V 3 bases, and 8 bases lay outside the gene matches. CDR1 is LGHNA, CDR2 YSLEER, per germline. The CDR3 spans 16 residues. This chain's CDR3 is CASSQARTGNTGELFF. The CDR3 DNA follows: TGCGCCAGCAGCCAGGCTCGGACAGGGAATACCGGGGAGCTGTTTTTT.

The chain has TRBV19 and TRBJ2-5; 7 nucleotides line up with TRBD1. Germline V lookup: CDR1 LNHDA, CDR2 SQIVND (reference sequence). The CDR3 covers 13 residues. With V trimmed by 7 bases and J by 5 bases, 7 bases remained unmatched. CDR3 in DNA: TGTGCCAGTACCTTCGACAGGGCGGAGACCCAGTACTTC. It specifies CASTFDRAETQYF.

CDR3 DNA sequence: TGTGCCAGCAGCTCTTTCGACAGGGCCCCGTACAATGAGCAGTTCTTC. It encodes CASSSFDRAPYNEQFF. V and J are TRBV7-9 and TRBJ2-1; 7 nucleotides match TRBD1. J was trimmed by 4 bases and V by 4 bases; bases with no gene match: 10. Germline assignment: CDR1 SEHNR and CDR2 FQNEAQ (reference sequence). This CDR3 is 16 amino acids long.

The chain is built from TRBV16 and TRBJ2-5, with D perhaps matching TRBD1 (6 bases). Germline CDR1 KGHSY, CDR2 FQNENV. The CDR3 has 15 amino acids. V lost 4 bases and J lost 2, with 14 bases in between. The CDR3 loop reads CASSPWGPLQETQYF. Written as DNA, the CDR3 is TGTGCCAGCAGCCCTTGGGGGCCCTTGCAAGAGACCCAGTACTTC.

This clone was found a few times. V gene TRBV5-4 combines with J gene TRBJ2-1; TRBD2 agrees at 15 bases. The CDR3 contains 17 residues. The V gene end was trimmed by 4 bases and the J gene end by 9 bases; junction bases not matched to a gene: 11. CDR1 and CDR2 (germline): SGHNT, YYREEE (reference sequence). The CDR3: CASSPVGLAGGGGEQFF. The CDR3 nucleotides are TGTGCCAGCAGCCCTGTGGGACTAGCGGGGGGCGGAGGTGAGCAGTTCTTC.

This clone was observed a handful of times. The chain couples TRBV25-1 to TRBJ2-7; 9 positions agree with TRBD2. V was pared by 2 bases and J by 6 bases, with 8 bases of the junction left unmatched. Germline V CDR1 and CDR2: MGHDK, SYGVNS. This CDR3 has 15 amino acids. CDR3 DNA sequence: TGTGCCAGCAGTGAAACGGGACTAGCCCTCGGCGAGCAGTACTTC. Its translation: CASSETGLALGEQYF.

This chain connects TRBV28 to TRBJ1-1; possible D gene TRBD1, 5 bases. The germline CDR1 and CDR2 sequences are MDHEN and SYDVKM. V was shortened by 10 bases and J by 5 bases, with 14 bases between the two germline ends. This CDR3 spans 12 amino acids. CDR3 coding DNA: TGTGCCACCTTCGTGGGGCTTACTGAAGCTTTCTTT. Protein: CATFVGLTEAFF.

This CDR3 is CASRNDRGANTEAFF. CDR3 bases: TGTGCCAGCAGGAACGACAGGGGCGCGAACACTGAAGCTTTCTTT. J is TRBJ1-1 and V is TRBV28, with 8 bases matching TRBD1. Germline CDR1 MDHEN, CDR2 SYDVKM. The CDR3 is 15 residues long. Losses at the gene ends were 6 bases for V and 1 base for J; bases not matched to a gene: 7.

The chain links TRBV14 to TRBJ1-1; D remains ambiguous. The CDR3 covers 13 residues. Germline V gives CDR1 SGHDN, CDR2 FVKESK. V gave up 3 bases and J gave up 5 bases, with 10 bases separating them. The chain's CDR3 is CASSHPGGTEAFF. CDR3 sequence (DNA): TGTGCCAGCAGCCACCCAGGAGGAACTGAAGCTTTCTTT.

The chain is built from TRBV2 and TRBJ2-3; possibly TRBD2 for D (5 bases). Germline CDR1 reads SNHLY; CDR2 reads FYNNEI. V lost 0 bases and J 8 bases, leaving 9 bases between the germline ends. This CDR3 contains 13 residues. CDR3 amino acids: CASSEALRGTQYF. CDR3 sequence (DNA): TGTGCCAGCAGTGAAGCGCTTCGGGGTACGCAGTATTTT.

The chain recombines TRBV27 with TRBJ2-2; D remains unclear. The length of the CDR3 is 12 residues. V was pared by 2 bases and J by 8 bases, with 6 bases between. From germline, CDR1 is MNHEY and CDR2 SMNVEV (reference sequence). The CDR3 DNA sequence: TGTGCCAGCAGTTTACTCCAGGGGGAGCTGTTTTTT. It codes for CASSLLQGELFF.

The chain couples TRBV4-1 to TRBJ2-2; 9 bases are shared with TRBD2. CDR1 and CDR2 (germline): MGHRA, YSYEKL. The CDR3 has 16 amino acids. Germline trimming cut 3 bases from V and 0 bases from J; bases unmatched to any gene: 2. The chain's CDR3 is CASSHLAGTNTGELFF. As DNA, the CDR3 is TGCGCCAGCAGCCATCTAGCGGGGACGAACACCGGGGAGCTGTTTTTT.

The chain recombines TRBV27 with TRBJ2-1, with D possibly matching TRBD2 (5 bases). The CDR3 has 16 amino acids. V lost 5 bases, J lost 3 bases, and 17 bases lay in between. The germline gives CDR1 MNHEY, CDR2 SMNVEV (reference sequence). The CDR3 DNA follows: TGTGCCAGCAGTCTACTAGGAGCAAGGGACTACAATGAGCAGTTCTTC. Its protein is CASSLLGARDYNEQFF.

This CDR3 reads CASSLGLAGGGATDTQYF. The CDR3 DNA reads TGCGCCAGCAGCTTGGGACTAGCGGGGGGAGGGGCCACAGATACGCAGTATTTT. The chain uses TRBV5-1 and TRBJ2-3, with TRBD2 identical over 13 bases. The CDR3 is 18 residues long. Germline V gene sequence: CDR1 SGHRS, CDR2 YFSETQ. The ends lost 0 bases at V and 2 bases at J; junction bases unmatched: 6. The whole variable domain, remainder taken from reference TRBV5-1 and TRBJ2-3, is KAGVTQTPRYLIKTRGQQVTLSCSPISGHRSVSWYQQTPGQGLQFLFEYFSETQRNKGNFPGRFSGRQFSNSRSEMNVSTLELGDSALYLCASSLGLAGGGATDTQYFGPGTRLTVL.

This chain uses TRBV6-4 with TRBJ1-2, with D possibly TRBD1 on 6 matching bases. Trimming stripped 6 bases from V and 2 bases from J, with 16 bases between. Germline V CDR1 and CDR2: MRHNA, SNTAGT. This CDR3 has 15 residues. The CDR3 spells CASSLTRGVNYGYTF. The CDR3 DNA follows: TGTGCCAGCAGCCTCACCAGGGGAGTAAACTATGGCTACACCTTC.

A few counts support this clone. The rearrangement joins TRBV29-1 to TRBJ1-2, with D possibly being TRBD1 (5 bases). With 4 bases removed from V and 5 bases from J, the gap between germline ends came to 11 bases. The CDR3 loop spans 12 amino acids. CDR1 and CDR2 (germline): SQVTM, ANQGSEA. CDR3 protein: CSVVGQVYGYTF. DNA for the CDR3: TGCAGCGTTGTGGGGCAGGTGTATGGCTACACCTTC.

There are a few counts of this clone. V usage is TRBV7-2 and J usage is TRBJ2-3, with TRBD2 as a possible D gene (7 bases). CDR3 length: 17 amino acids. Germline lookup yields CDR1 SGHTA and CDR2 FQGNSA. The germline V and J ends were trimmed by 1 base and 2 bases, with 16 bases remaining between them. Written as DNA, the CDR3 is TGTGCCAGCAGCTTAGAATGGGGAGGGGGGGCCACAGATACGCAGTATTTT. Translation gives CASSLEWGGGATDTQYF.

This sequence joins TRBV6-5 and TRBJ1-3, with 7 bases matching TRBD1. V shed 4 bases and J 0 bases; nucleotides not matched to a gene: 6. The CDR3 has 16 residues. The V gene's germline CDR1 is MNHEY and CDR2 SVGAGI. As DNA, the CDR3 is TGTGCCAGCAGTTCCCAGCGACAGGGCTCTGGAAACACCATATATTTT. The encoded protein is CASSSQRQGSGNTIYF.

J is TRBJ2-7 and V is TRBV28, with 7 bases lining up with TRBD1. The J segment lost 1 base and the V segment lost 4 bases, leaving 4 bases of the junction unmatched. The CDR3 is 14 amino acids. Germline V gene sequence: CDR1 MDHEN, CDR2 SYDVKM. DNA for the CDR3: TGTGCCAGCAGTTGGACAGGCAGATCCTACGAGCAGTACTTC. Translation gives CASSWTGRSYEQYF.